The source of this TCR beta chain is a study of blood T cell repertoires in COVID-19 (dated by TCRdb to the early 2020s). Describing the broader study: Collaborator samples came from the United States, Italy and Spain and covered acute and convalescent phases of COVID-19. Subjects who had been exposed to COVID-19, were actively infected with it, or had recovered from it provided the deeply sampled blood TCRbeta repertoires that made up the dataset. Samples came from the ongoing ImmuneRACE study (first 160 participants) plus 1,254 subjects from 6 global collaborators. The repertoires were made available in a free public database intended to serve as a resource for research on the immune response to SARS-CoV-2. Nearly every sample came with metadata listing a de-identified subject ID, COVID-19 status, age in years and sex. Where available, HLA class I and class II types were obtained from metadata supplied by the sample provider rather than from assay-based typing. The material from the prospective study consisted of cDNA or gDNA derived from T cells, B-cell-depleted T cells, or PBMCs. Here is what the overall study found, with its caveats: The amount of clinical and demographic metadata varied by source and participant and was provided uncurated.

In Seattle, one collaborating source enrolled patients while the infection was active and tracked those patients longitudinally over the course of disease. Collaborating institutions collected whole blood in K2EDTA tubes following their own protocols. Collaborator samples were shipped for TCRbeta analysis as frozen whole blood, isolated PBMCs, or DNA extracted from either sample type. Looking up the germline V gene yields CDR1 SGHTA and CDR2 FQGNSA. A distance of 12 bases separates the germline ends of V and J, which lose 3 bases and 1 base respectively. CDR3 length: 15 amino acids, cysteine to phenylalanine. Of the read, only the CDR3 DNA is kept; its 45 bases are in frame from base 1. This clone was recorded many times. Its antigen target is currently unknown. No clone much larger than this one lies a single base away; base qualities are absent. TCRbeta CDR3 regions were amplified from genomic DNA by means of the immunoSEQ Assay, a bias-controlled multiplex PCR. On the study's bioinformatics: Nucleated cell counts per sample were estimated from amplification of reference gene primers within the assay. Sequence reads were collapsed and filtered to measure the absolute abundance of every unique TCRbeta CDR3 rearrangement. For each sample, productive Simpson clonality was calculated as the square root of Simpson's diversity index over productive rearrangements. TCRdb took this table from immuneACCESS and kept in-frame rearrangements with V and J called. Such tables lack part of the clones; where checked against another copy, unresolved V genes explain under half of the gap, and the rest is unexplained. Clone size and V and J calls were adopted from that table, with D and trimming inferred from the DNA. Here the sample has tens of thousands of clones; more than 70% occur a single time. The ten most abundant clones make up roughly 2.4% of the sample.

In this chain, TRBV7-2 is recombined with TRBJ1-1; a tentative D call is TRBD1 (5 bases match). Sequenced sample: peripheral blood. The origin of this receptor is a man aged 65 to 79 with COVID-19, enrolled during active disease. The DNA sequence is given as TGTGCCAGCAGCTTTGCGGGGGTAGGGAACACTGAAGCTTTCTTT. Translation gives CASSFAGVGNTEAFF. Supplemented by the reference TRBV7-2 and TRBJ1-1 proteins around the CDR3, the complete variable domain is GAGVSQSPSNKVTEKGKDVELRCDPISGHTALYWYRQSLGQGLEFLIYFQGNSAPDKSGLPSDRFSAERTGGSVSTLTIQRTQQEDSAVYLCASSFAGVGNTEAFFGQGTRLTVV.